This TCR beta chain was sequenced during a study of blood T cell repertoires in COVID-19. TCRdb's table, derived via immunoSEQ multiplex PCR, lists solely in-frame clones and lacks some. The sample lists about 160,000 clones, about 90% seen once, with more than 4.5% in the top ten. V was pared by 5 bases and J by 0 bases, with 10 bases between. The CDR3 runs 14 residues. Germline CDR1 and CDR2: SEHNR and FQNEAQ (reference sequence). The sequencing sample was made of peripheral blood. The chain joins TRBV7-9 to TRBJ1-1; D is undetermined. This receptor was identified in a man aged 25-40 years with COVID-19, enrolled during active disease. The CDR3 sequence: CASSPGRMNTEAFF. As DNA, the CDR3 is TGTGCCAGCAGCCCCGGCAGGATGAACACTGAAGCTTTCTTT.